What follows describes a single T cell receptor beta chain. What antigen it recognizes has not been identified. No base-level quality is on record; no much larger clone is a single base apart. CDR1 is given as SGHNT and CDR2 as YYREEE, both from the germline V gene (reference sequence). Compared with germline, V lacks 0 bases and J lacks 7 bases; bases without a gene match: 3. The CDR3 runs 16 amino acids, cysteine and phenylalanine included. The entry retains the CDR3 DNA only, 48 bases that are in frame from base 1. The data derive from a study of cytomegalovirus exposure and HLA in healthy donors (dated by TCRdb to about 2017). Context from the whole study: According to an earlier analysis of 550 to 700 of the donors, about 170 million T cells yielded 117 million unique TCR beta sequences and around 300 Gb of sequence data. To study patterns of TCR occurrence, a later analysis re-analyzed previously published TCR beta repertoires from 500 to 850 donors and added high-resolution HLA genotyping. HLA typing covered class I and class II loci at four-digit resolution. To predict cytomegalovirus infection status, the study combined high-throughput TCR immunosequencing, statistical association of individual TCRs with disease status, and machine learning. Donor age, sex, ethnicity and CMV serostatus were collected together with the repertoire data. A separate validation cohort of more than 100 different subjects was used in addition to the roughly 640-subject first cohort. The number of donors typed differed by locus, with 629-630 for A, B, C, DRB1 and DQB1, roughly 520 for DQA1, nearly 610 for DPA1, and roughly 450 for DPB1. Every repertoire in the discovery cohort had been generated on one and the same sequencing platform. Across 398 genotyped donors of the cohort, an average of about 200,000 unique TCR beta nucleotide sequences per donor were sequenced, and around 19% of those sequences were non-productive. The study used immunosequencing to profile the T cell repertoires of more than 650 subjects and linked those repertoires to cytomegalovirus serostatus. Of the approximately 370 genotyped donors, less than 90% were placed in the genetic ancestry cluster associated with self-reported Caucasian donors. Approximately 300 gigabases of sequencing data and tens of millions of unique TCR sequences made up an early release that covered fewer than 650 HLA-typed donors. A few DR-DQ haplotypes were handled as single units for association and clustering because linkage in the cohort was strong. In the later analysis, no new phenotypic data were used to find candidate immune exposures; instead, reliance was placed on TCR beta sequences and their occurrence across donors. The study aimed to test whether cataloging public T cell receptors could reveal signatures of past pathogen exposure. An earlier analysis of 450 to 750 of the donors used high-throughput TCR beta sequencing to judge whether each TCR beta V gene segment behaved as functional or pseudogenic. A later genetic analysis took genome-wide SNP genotypes for about three fifths of the 666 donors and used that subset as a discovery cohort.

In total, about 650 healthy bone marrow donors made up the cohort. At the time of sampling, all cohort members were nominally healthy, though unrecorded immune exposures were likely present. The donor tested CMV seropositive, placing the donor among the 250 to 350 seropositive members of the cohort. Every donor gave a peripheral blood sample, and the peripheral blood mononuclear cells from that sample were used for TCR beta sequencing. Genomic DNA extraction from the blood cell samples was performed with the Qiagen DNeasy Blood Extraction Kit. Library creation used the immunoSEQ multiplex PCR assay. A mixture of 60 forward primers for TCR Vbeta segments and 13 reverse primers for TCR Jbeta segments was used in the multiplex PCR. The CDR3 region of rearranged TCR beta genes was amplified from genomic DNA with a multiplex PCR assay. The amplified TCR beta libraries were sequenced on the Illumina HiSeq System as 87-base-pair reads. The original methods were these. A later analysis tallied roughly 80 million unique TCR beta chains across the 660 or so repertoires, and some 10 million of those chains were shared by two or more donors. Raw reads were error-corrected and collapsed into unique sequences by a nearest-neighbor algorithm in which closely related sequences were merged to remove PCR and sequencing errors. To assign V, D and J gene segments, CDR3 sequences were aligned to IMGT reference sequences. For a sequence to be retained, a match of at least six nucleotides was required to both a V gene segment and a J gene segment. A rearrangement counted as productive if the CDR3 had no stop codons and remained in frame with V and J, and every other rearrangement counted as non-productive. Following IMGT convention, CDR3 was defined as the stretch from the second conserved V-encoded cysteine to the conserved J-encoded phenylalanine. In an earlier analysis of some 550 of the donors, sequences lacking an unambiguous match to a single V gene segment were excluded. In an earlier analysis of 587 of the donors, V segments were called functional above 56.7% productive rearrangements and were called segregating when the between-donor standard deviation exceeded 5%. A statistical classification framework was built for diagnosing cytomegalovirus status from the catalog of TCR beta chain sequences. A later analysis assigned V and J genes by comparing TCR nucleotide sequences with IMGT/GENE-DB human TR gene sequences. The TCRdist pipeline was used in a later analysis to assign CDR3 sequences and most-parsimonious VDJ recombination scenarios. In a later analysis, each TCR beta chain was defined by its CDR3 amino acid sequence together with its V-gene family, and reads lacking a unique V-gene family were excluded. In a later analysis, several hundred highly shared, low-generation-probability nucleotide sequences were removed to address suspected cross-contamination and a sequencing artifact. For each public chain, a later analysis derived a clonal expansion index from normalized ranks of inferred template counts within each repertoire. In a later analysis, generation probabilities were computed with a VDJ recombination model fitted to out-of-frame rearrangements, and the resulting probabilities were checked against IGoR. A later analysis scored TCR-TCR, TCR-HLA and TCR-CMV co-occurrence with hypergeometric tests, applying a repertoire-size bias correction to TCR pairs. A later analysis estimated false discovery rates by permuting HLA or CMV assignments 20 times. In a later analysis, co-occurring TCRs were grouped using DBSCAN, with TCRdist sequence similarity added in when clustering inside HLA-allele-positive subsets. For co-occurrence clustering, repertoires with fewer than 30,000 or more than 120,000 public chains were excluded, along with about five repertoires with anomalous nucleotide sharing. This immuneACCESS table, as held by TCRdb, lists in-frame sequences with V and J called but not all clones. Of the missing ones, under half trace to an unresolved V gene in checked studies; the others have no known cause. For V, J and clone size, that table is used; D and trimming come from the DNA. Counted in this sample were some 110,000 clones; 76% of them appeared once. The ten largest clones add up to about 7.5% of the sample.

What the work shows at the level of the full study, not this receptor alone: In a later analysis, several top co-occurrence clusters were reported to appear linked to parvovirus B19, influenza, CMV and Epstein-Barr virus. Because counts were too low, about 18 rarely observed V segments, including chromosome 9 orphons, were excluded from the earlier analysis of a few hundred of the donors. A later analysis found that HLA-associated TCR beta chains were more clonally expanded and had lower generation probabilities than equally common non-associated chains. Linkage disequilibrium might explain the correlated functional status among segregating V segments, but an unknown experimental factor could not be excluded. Most CMV-associated TCR beta chains appeared to be HLA-restricted in a later analysis, and the HLA associations seemed to be driven largely by CMV exposure. When HLA alleles, especially DR and DQ, strongly co-occurred, attributing TCR associations to individual alleles was difficult. A few of the identified cytomegalovirus-associated TCR beta chains were confirmed in vitro to be specific for cytomegalovirus antigens. The presence/absence analyses assumed that sequencing depth was roughly uniform across donors, and that assumption may not be true. According to the authors, the approach could potentially be generalized to other disease states and immunological phenotypes. A further reported finding was that TCR beta sequences accurately predicted the HLA-A and HLA-B alleles for most subjects in the first cohort. According to a later analysis, TCR association rates differed among HLA loci, with DRB1 alleles showing the most associated TCRs and HLA-C alleles showing the fewest. An association between a missense DCLRE1C variant and V-gene and J-gene trimming of TCR beta chains was found in a later genetic analysis and replicated in an independent cohort. An earlier analysis of roughly 570 of the donors showed that most TCR beta V segments appeared in productive rearrangements either about 87% or about 30% of the time, which broadly matched IMGT annotations. The cohort was sequenced for TCR beta chains only, and without alpha or paired-chain data the features that could be detected were limited. Because HLA typing was unavailable for some donors at each locus, only the typed subset was used in association tests. In a later analysis, some 17,000 TCR beta sequences were associated with specific HLA alleles at a false discovery rate of 0.05. Most TCR sequences were seen in very few donors, while some public TCRs were found in many individuals. For the cohort, immune exposure information was limited to CMV serostatus. A later genetic analysis reported fewer N-insertions in productive TCRs among donors in an Asian-associated ancestry cluster than the roughly 700-donor mean. The sequencing pipeline was judged likely to have produced a cluster of highly shared sequence variants as a technical artifact. The 87-base-pair reads could not distinguish some IMGT-functional V segments, including TRBV6-2 and TRBV6-3, so those segments were excluded. A total of about 150 TCR beta chains were listed by the study as associated with cytomegalovirus. In both the original and validation cohorts, the classifier was reported to diagnose cytomegalovirus status with high specificity and sensitivity.

The clonotype was recovered from a man aged 35 to 55 in good health and CMV-seropositive. Sequencing input: PBMCs. The receptor chain draws on TRBV5-4 and TRBJ2-2; TRBD2 lines up with 13 middle nucleotides. For the CDR3, the sequence is CASSLGTSGSVGELFF. The sequenced DNA: TGTGCCAGCAGCTTGGGGACTAGCGGGAGTGTCGGGGAGCTGTTTTTT.